This T cell receptor beta chain was recovered during a study of blood T cell repertoires in COVID-19. The length of the CDR3 is 15 residues. Profiling relied on immunoSEQ multiplex PCR, and the TCRdb table lists in-frame clones only, not all of them. The sample consists of a few hundred thousand clones, around 87% of them appearing once. Participant-given clinical history determined each cohort assignment. The receptor was isolated from a man aged 40-50 years in a cohort exposed to, infected with or recovered from COVID-19 (not recorded which). The V gene is TRBV21-1, the J gene TRBJ1-6. TRBV21-1 is assigned pseudogene status. The material sequenced was PBMCs or T cells enriched from blood (not recorded which). The CDR3 spells CASSKGGGATSPLHF. DNA of the CDR3: TGTGCCAGCAGCAAAGGAGGAGGAGCGACTTCACCCCTCCACTTT.